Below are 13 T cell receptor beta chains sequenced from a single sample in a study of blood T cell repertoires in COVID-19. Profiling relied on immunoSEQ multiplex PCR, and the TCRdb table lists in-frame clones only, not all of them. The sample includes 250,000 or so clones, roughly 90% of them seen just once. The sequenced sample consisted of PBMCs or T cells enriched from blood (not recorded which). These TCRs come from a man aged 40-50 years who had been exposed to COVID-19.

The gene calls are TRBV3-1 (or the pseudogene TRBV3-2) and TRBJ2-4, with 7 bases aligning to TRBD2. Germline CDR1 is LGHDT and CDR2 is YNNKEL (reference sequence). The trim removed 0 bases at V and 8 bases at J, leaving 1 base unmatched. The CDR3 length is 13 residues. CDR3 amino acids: CASSQDRGDIQYF. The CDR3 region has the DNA TGTGCCAGCAGCCAAGACCGGGGGGACATTCAGTACTTC.

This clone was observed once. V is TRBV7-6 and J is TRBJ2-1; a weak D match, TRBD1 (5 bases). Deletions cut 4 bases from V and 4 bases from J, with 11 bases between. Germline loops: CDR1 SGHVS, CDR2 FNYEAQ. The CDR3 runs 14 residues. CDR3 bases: TGTGCCAGCAGCTCGAGCGACAGATACAATGAGCAGTTCTTC. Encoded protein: CASSSSDRYNEQFF.

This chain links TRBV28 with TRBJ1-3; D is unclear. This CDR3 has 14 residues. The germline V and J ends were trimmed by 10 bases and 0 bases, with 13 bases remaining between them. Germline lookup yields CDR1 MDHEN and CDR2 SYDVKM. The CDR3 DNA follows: TGTGCCACCGAGACATCTACCTCTGGAAACACCATATATTTT. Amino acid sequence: CATETSTSGNTIYF.

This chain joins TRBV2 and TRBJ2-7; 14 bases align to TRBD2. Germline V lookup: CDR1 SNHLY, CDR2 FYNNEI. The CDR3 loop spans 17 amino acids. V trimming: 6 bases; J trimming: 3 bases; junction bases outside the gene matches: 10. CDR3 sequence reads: CASSTGTSGSHLYEQYF. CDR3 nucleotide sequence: TGTGCCAGCAGCACCGGGACTAGCGGGAGTCACCTCTACGAGCAGTACTTC.

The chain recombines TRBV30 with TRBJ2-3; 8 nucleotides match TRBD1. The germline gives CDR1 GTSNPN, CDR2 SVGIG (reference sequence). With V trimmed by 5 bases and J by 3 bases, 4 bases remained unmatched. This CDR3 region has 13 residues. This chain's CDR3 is CAWDRGETDTQYF. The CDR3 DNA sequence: TGTGCCTGGGACAGGGGCGAAACAGATACGCAGTATTTT.

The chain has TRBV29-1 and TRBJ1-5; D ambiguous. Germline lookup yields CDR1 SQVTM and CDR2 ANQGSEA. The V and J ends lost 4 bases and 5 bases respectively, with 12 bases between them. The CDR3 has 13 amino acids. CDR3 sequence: CSVAHRRDQPQHF. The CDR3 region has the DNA TGCAGCGTTGCCCATCGGCGGGATCAGCCCCAGCATTTT. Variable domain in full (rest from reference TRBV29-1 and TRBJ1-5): SAVISQKPSRDICQRGTSLTIQCQVDSQVTMMFWYRQQPGQSLTLIATANQGSEATYESGFVIDKFPISRPNLTFSTLTVSNMSPEDSSIYLCSVAHRRDQPQHFGDGTRLSIL.

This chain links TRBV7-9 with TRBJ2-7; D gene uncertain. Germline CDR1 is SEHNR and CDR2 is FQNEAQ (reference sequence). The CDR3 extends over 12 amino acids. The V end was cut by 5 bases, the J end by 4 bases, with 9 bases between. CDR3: CASSATVYEQYF. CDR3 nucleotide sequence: TGTGCCAGCAGCGCTACCGTTTACGAGCAGTACTTC.

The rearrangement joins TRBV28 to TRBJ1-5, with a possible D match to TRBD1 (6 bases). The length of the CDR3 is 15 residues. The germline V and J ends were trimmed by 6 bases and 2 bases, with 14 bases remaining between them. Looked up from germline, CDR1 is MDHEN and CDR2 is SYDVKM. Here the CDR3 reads CASSPGGLGNQPQHF. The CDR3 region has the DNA TGTGCCAGCAGCCCGGGGGGCCTGGGCAATCAGCCCCAGCATTTT.

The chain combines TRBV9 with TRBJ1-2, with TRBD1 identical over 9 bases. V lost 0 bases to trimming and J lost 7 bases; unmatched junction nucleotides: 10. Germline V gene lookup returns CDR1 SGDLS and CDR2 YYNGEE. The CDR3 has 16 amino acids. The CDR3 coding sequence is TGTGCCAGCAGCGTAGATCCAATGGGACAGGGAAGTGGCTACACCTTC. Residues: CASSVDPMGQGSGYTF.

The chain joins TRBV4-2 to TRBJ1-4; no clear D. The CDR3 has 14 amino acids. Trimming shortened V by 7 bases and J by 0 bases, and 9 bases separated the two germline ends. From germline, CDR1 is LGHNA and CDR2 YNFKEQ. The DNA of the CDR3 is TGTGCCAGCACCGAAGGAGCAACTAATGAAAAACTGTTTTTT. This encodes CASTEGATNEKLFF.

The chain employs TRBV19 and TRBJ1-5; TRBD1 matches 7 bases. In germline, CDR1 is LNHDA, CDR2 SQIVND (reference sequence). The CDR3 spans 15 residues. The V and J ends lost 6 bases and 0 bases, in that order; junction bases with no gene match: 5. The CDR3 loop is CASSEGQFSNQPQHF. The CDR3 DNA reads TGTGCCAGTAGCGAGGGACAGTTTAGCAATCAGCCCCAGCATTTT.

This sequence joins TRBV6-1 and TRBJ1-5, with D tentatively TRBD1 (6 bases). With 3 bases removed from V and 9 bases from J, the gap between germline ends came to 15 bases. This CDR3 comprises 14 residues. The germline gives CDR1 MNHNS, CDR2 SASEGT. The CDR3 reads CASSEDSSAGPQHF. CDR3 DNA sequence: TGTGCCAGCAGTGAGGACAGCTCCGCGGGGCCCCAGCATTTT.

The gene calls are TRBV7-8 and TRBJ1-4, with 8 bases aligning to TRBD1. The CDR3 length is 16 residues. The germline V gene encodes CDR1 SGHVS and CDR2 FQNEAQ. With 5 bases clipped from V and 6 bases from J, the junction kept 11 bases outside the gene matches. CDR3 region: CASSAPGGDRYEKLFF. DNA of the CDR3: TGTGCCAGCAGCGCCCCAGGGGGCGACCGTTATGAAAAACTGTTTTTT.